The entry that follows covers one TCR beta chain sequence. Its antigen remains unknown. These data come from a study of Ad26.COV2.S vaccination and SARS-CoV-2 variants. TCRdb's table, derived via immunoSEQ multiplex PCR, lists solely in-frame clones and lacks some. This sample has under 600,000 clones, with about 89% found just once. Study results and limitations: In TCR breadth and depth analyses, total T cell responses may have been underestimated.

V gave up 6 bases and J gave up 5 bases, with 10 bases separating them. This CDR3 is built from 11 residues. Germline V gene data show CDR1 as DFQATT and CDR2 as SNEGSKA (reference sequence). Treatment described: around 19 received Ad26.COV2.S at low or high dose, single or two shots; about 5 received placebo; per-sample allocation not given. Sampling happened 63 days after the first vaccine or placebo injection. The administered vaccine (an Ad26 vector) expressed Wuhan-strain SARS-CoV-2 spike. This rearrangement joins TRBV20-1 to TRBJ2-5, with a possible D match to TRBD1 (5 bases). The material sequenced was peripheral blood, taken in a trial of Ad26.COV2.S vaccine versus placebo. This sequence originates from a person aged 18-65 years who received the Ad26.COV2.S COVID-19 vaccine or a placebo. The CDR3 nucleotides are TGCAGTGCCCCCTCAGGGGAGACCCAGTACTTC. Protein product: CSAPSGETQYF.